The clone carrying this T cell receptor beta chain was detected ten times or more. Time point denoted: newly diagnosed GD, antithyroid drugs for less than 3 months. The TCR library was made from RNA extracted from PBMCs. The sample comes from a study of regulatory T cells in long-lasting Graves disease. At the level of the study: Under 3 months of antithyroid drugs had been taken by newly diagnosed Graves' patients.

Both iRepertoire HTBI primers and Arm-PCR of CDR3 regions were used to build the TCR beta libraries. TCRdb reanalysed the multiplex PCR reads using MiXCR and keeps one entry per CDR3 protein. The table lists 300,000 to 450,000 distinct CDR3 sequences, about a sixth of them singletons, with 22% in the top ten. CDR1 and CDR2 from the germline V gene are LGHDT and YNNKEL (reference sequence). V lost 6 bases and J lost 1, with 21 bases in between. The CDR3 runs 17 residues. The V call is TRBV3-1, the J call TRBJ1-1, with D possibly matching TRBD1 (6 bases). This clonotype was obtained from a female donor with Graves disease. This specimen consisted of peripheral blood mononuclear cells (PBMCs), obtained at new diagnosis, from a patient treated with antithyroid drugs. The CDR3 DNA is TGTGCCAGCAGTTTCCTAACCCACCGGGACAAGAACACTGAAGCTTTCTTT. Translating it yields CASSFLTHRDKNTEAFF. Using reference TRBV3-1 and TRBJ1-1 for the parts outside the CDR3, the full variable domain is DTAVSQTPKYLVTQMGNDKSIKCEQNLGHDTMYWYKQDSKKFLKIMFSYNNKELIINETVPNRFSPKSPDKAHLNLHINSLELGDSAVYFCASSFLTHRDKNTEAFFGQGTRLTVV.